Presented here are 21 T cell receptor beta chains from one specimen sequenced in a study of identifying expanded T cells in peripheral blood. Method: immunoSEQ multiplex PCR; TCRdb's copy keeps in-frame clones and lacks some. Among around 91,000 clones listed, about 91% were seen once. The sample comprised blood. These receptors originate from a person between 18 and 69 years old in good health.

This clone appeared a few times. The V call is TRBV28, the J call TRBJ1-4, with 8 bases aligning to TRBD1. The CDR3 contains 15 residues. The germline V gene encodes CDR1 MDHEN and CDR2 SYDVKM. The trim removed 6 bases at V and 7 bases at J, leaving 10 bases unmatched. The CDR3 region has the DNA TGTGCCAGCAGACCTCCGGACAGGGTAACTGAAAAACTGTTTTTT. Its protein product is CASRPPDRVTEKLFF.

This clone was seen a few times. The CDR3 spells CASGTRWTGIGEQYF. CDR3 coding DNA: TGTGCCAGCGGAACCCGGTGGACAGGGATCGGCGAGCAGTACTTC. The chain is built from TRBV27 and TRBJ2-7; TRBD1 aligns across 8 bases. CDR1 is MNHEY, CDR2 SMNVEV, per germline (reference sequence). The CDR3 spans 15 residues. Trimming at V came to 8 bases and at J to 6 bases, leaving 15 bases not matched to a gene.

The J gene is TRBJ2-6, the V gene TRBV4-3; perhaps TRBD2 as D (5 bases). V lost 0 bases, J lost 2 bases, and 8 bases lay in between. This CDR3 is built from 16 residues. CDR1 and CDR2 from the germline V gene are LGHNA and YSLEER. This CDR3 reads CASSQDYGAGANVLTF. The CDR3 DNA sequence: TGCGCCAGCAGCCAAGATTACGGGGCTGGGGCCAACGTCCTGACTTTC.

J is TRBJ2-2 and V is TRBV28, with TRBD2 as a possible D gene (5 bases). Looked up from germline, CDR1 is MDHEN and CDR2 is SYDVKM. CDR3 length: 15 residues. Trimming pared 5 bases from V and 1 base from J, leaving 11 bases between. The CDR3 sequence: CASSIPGKNTGELFF. The CDR3 DNA sequence: TGTGCCAGCAGTATTCCGGGAAAGAACACCGGGGAGCTGTTTTTT.

This rearrangement joins TRBV7-9 to TRBJ1-4, with D hard to call. From germline, CDR1 is SEHNR and CDR2 FQNEAQ (reference sequence). The CDR3 length is 15 residues. V was pared by 0 bases and J by 0 bases, with 5 bases between. The CDR3 is CASSLAVPTNEKLFF. CDR3 bases: TGTGCCAGCAGCTTAGCGGTCCCAACTAATGAAAAACTGTTTTTT.

The sample holds a few counts of this clone. CDR3 loop: CASSSGGRYGYTF. DNA for the CDR3: TGTGCCAGCAGTAGCGGGGGGCGTTATGGCTACACCTTC. The V and J genes are TRBV2 and TRBJ1-2, with a possible D match to TRBD1 (6 bases). Germline-derived CDR1 and CDR2 are SNHLY and FYNNEI. This CDR3 has 13 residues. Trimming removed 5 bases at V and 5 bases at J, with 12 bases between.

The chain employs TRBV25-1 and TRBJ2-7; TRBD1 is a possible D gene (6 bases). CDR3 length equals 12 residues. With 8 bases removed from V and 4 bases from J, the gap between germline ends came to 12 bases. Germline CDR1 is MGHDK and CDR2 is SYGVNS. The CDR3 DNA is TGTGCCAGCGGGGGCAGCCGTTACGAGCAGTACTTC. Amino acid sequence: CASGGSRYEQYF.

This chain links TRBV19 with TRBJ2-1; 9 bases agree with TRBD2. Germline V lookup: CDR1 LNHDA, CDR2 SQIVND (reference sequence). Trimming at V came to 2 bases and at J to 4 bases, leaving 6 bases not matched to a gene. The CDR3 runs to 16 residues. The CDR3 nucleotides are TGTGCCAGTAGTATATGGCGGGGGGGCGGATACAATGAGCAGTTCTTC. Encoded protein: CASSIWRGGGYNEQFF.

The chain combines TRBV11-2 with TRBJ2-7; the D is unclear. V was clipped by 0 bases and J by 1 base, with 19 bases between them. Germline V CDR1 and CDR2: SGHAT, FQNNGV. The CDR3 is 18 residues long. The CDR3, as DNA: TGTGCCAGCAGCTTAGATAAGTTCGGCCCCCTGTTATCCTACGAGCAGTACTTC. Amino acids: CASSLDKFGPLLSYEQYF. The full variable domain, in which reference TRBV11-2 and TRBJ2-7 provide the parts outside the CDR3, is EAGVAQSPRYKIIEKRQSVAFWCNPISGHATLYWYQQILGQGPKLLIQFQNNGVVDDSQLPKDRFSAERLKGVDSTLKIQPAKLEDSAVYLCASSLDKFGPLLSYEQYFGPGTRLTVT.

The sample holds one count of this clone. V and J are TRBV4-3 and TRBJ1-2; D possibly corresponds to TRBD1 (5 bases). The CDR3 is 15 amino acids. Germline V gene sequence: CDR1 LGHNA, CDR2 YSLEER. Trimming cost V 2 bases and J 4 bases, with 14 bases left between them. The CDR3 here is CASSQSSGGGYGYTF. In DNA form, the CDR3 reads TGCGCCAGCAGCCAATCCTCGGGGGGAGGCTATGGCTACACCTTC.

The rearrangement links TRBV27 to TRBJ2-1; D might be TRBD2 (7 bases). V was cut by 5 bases and J by 8 bases, with 10 bases left in between. The CDR3 extends over 12 amino acids. CDR1 and CDR2 from the germline V gene are MNHEY and SMNVEV (reference sequence). The chain's CDR3 is CASSGGGYEQFF. The CDR3 DNA sequence: TGTGCCAGCAGTGGCGGGGGCTATGAGCAGTTCTTC.

The chain is built from TRBV7-3 and TRBJ2-3, with 7 bases matching TRBD2. This CDR3 has 16 residues. After removal of 4 bases from V and 1 base from J, the junction contained 8 bases not matched to a gene. CDR1 is SGHTA, CDR2 FQGTGA, per germline. Here the CDR3 DNA reads TGTGCCAGCAGCTCGTTAAGCGGGGAAGGCACAGATACGCAGTATTTT. Protein: CASSSLSGEGTDTQYF.

The J gene is TRBJ2-1, the V gene TRBV30, with 8 positions matching TRBD2. CDR1 and CDR2 (germline): GTSNPN, SVGIG (reference sequence). CDR3 length equals 13 residues. The ends lost 2 bases at V and 14 bases at J; junction bases unmatched: 11. The CDR3 region is CAWSPLSGGAEFF. Written as DNA, the CDR3 is TGTGCCTGGAGTCCCTTGTCCGGGGGGGCGGAGTTCTTC.

This chain connects TRBV5-1 to TRBJ2-7; either TRBD1 or TRBD2 may fit D (5 bases each). The germline CDR1 and CDR2 sequences are SGHRS and YFSETQ. V was cut by 3 bases and J by 2 bases, with 21 bases left in between. The CDR3 length is 17 residues. CDR3 amino acids: CASSSGTQVAYAYEQYF. The CDR3 coding sequence is TGCGCCAGCAGCTCCGGGACCCAGGTAGCCTACGCCTACGAGCAGTACTTC.

The chain is built from TRBV2 and TRBJ1-4; D call uncertain. This CDR3 has 14 amino acids. Trimming shortened V by 4 bases and J by 7 bases, and 13 bases separated the two germline ends. CDR1 and CDR2 from the germline V gene are SNHLY and FYNNEI. CDR3 coding DNA: TGTGCCAGCAGTGTCGGCATCGGTGGTGAAAAACTGTTTTTT. This codes for CASSVGIGGEKLFF.

This clone showed up just once. CDR3 sequence (DNA): TGTGCCAGCAGTCCGGCGGGCAGGGGGGAGACCCAGTACTTC. Its protein is CASSPAGRGETQYF. J is TRBJ2-5 and V is TRBV5-6; 7 bases line up with TRBD1. CDR1 is SGHDT and CDR2 is YYEEEE in the germline V gene. This CDR3 comprises 14 residues. The ends lost 5 bases at V and 5 bases at J; junction bases unmatched: 9.

The chain joins TRBV7-9 to TRBJ2-5, with D tentatively TRBD2 (7 bases). Germline V gene lookup returns CDR1 SEHNR and CDR2 FQNEAQ (reference sequence). This CDR3 comprises 16 residues. Trimming stripped 2 bases from V and 5 bases from J, with 18 bases between. The CDR3 nucleotides are TGTGCCAGCAGCTTAAGGAGGGGGGGCCTTCACGAGACCCAGTACTTC. Translating gives CASSLRRGGLHETQYF.

The chain joins TRBV7-2 to TRBJ2-1; 7 bases are a match to TRBD1. The CDR3 is made up of 15 amino acids. Trimming removed 7 bases from V and 7 bases from J; junction bases left unmatched: 13. Germline V CDR1 and CDR2: SGHTA, FQGNSA. In DNA form, the CDR3 reads TGTGCCAGCACCCCCCGGGACAGTCGAAGGAATGAGCAGTTCTTC. This translates into CASTPRDSRRNEQFF.

The chain couples TRBV5-4 to TRBJ2-7, with D hard to call. Trimming removed 1 base from V and 2 bases from J, with 16 bases in between. This CDR3 is 16 amino acids long. Germline CDR1 and CDR2: SGHNT and YYREEE (reference sequence). CDR3 residues: CASSLRVDFAPYEQYF. CDR3 coding DNA: TGTGCCAGCAGCTTGCGGGTCGACTTTGCCCCCTACGAGCAGTACTTC.

The chain links TRBV6-1 to TRBJ1-2, with D perhaps TRBD1 (5 bases). Trimming took 5 bases from V and 5 from J, leaving 18 bases between them. The germline V gene encodes CDR1 MNHNS and CDR2 SASEGT. CDR3 length equals 15 residues. In DNA, the CDR3 is TGTGCCAGCAGTACCGGGACCGGCGGGGCTTATGGCTACACCTTC. Protein product: CASSTGTGGAYGYTF.

This clone occurred once. V usage is TRBV18 and J usage is TRBJ1-1; D is possibly TRBD1 (6 bases). Germline V lookup: CDR1 KGHSH, CDR2 LQKENI. CDR3 length equals 15 residues. Trimming removed 5 bases at V and 1 base at J, with 14 bases between. The CDR3 nucleotides read TGTGCCAGCTCATCTAGAGGGGGGTCGAACACTGAAGCTTTCTTT. This encodes CASSSRGGSNTEAFF.